The 28 T cell receptor beta chains reported below all come from one sample, sequenced in a study of T cells in Graves' hyperthyroidism and ophthalmopathy. Amplification targeted TCR beta CDR3 regions from RNA transcripts. When the TCR CDR3 underwent first-round RT-PCR, the HTBI primer set was used. TCRdb itself ran the multiplex PCR reads through MiXCR, one entry per CDR3 protein. The repertoire consists of around 800,000 distinct CDR3 sequences, with roughly 37% occurring once and the leading ten covering 8.9%. The sequenced sample was blood. These TCRs come from a man aged 18 to 29 with Graves' hyperthyroidism.

V and J are TRBV7-2 and TRBJ2-5; 8 bases agree with TRBD2. J was trimmed by 2 bases and V by 5 bases; bases with no gene match: 7. CDR1 and CDR2 from the germline V gene are SGHTA and FQGNSA. The CDR3 spans 15 residues. The DNA for the CDR3 is TGTGCCAGCAGCAATTTGACTAGCGCACAAGAGACCCAGTACTTC. Protein: CASSNLTSAQETQYF.

This chain uses TRBV7-9 with TRBJ1-3; 8 bases align to TRBD1. Trimming removed 5 bases from V and 7 bases from J; junction bases left unmatched: 7. The CDR3 is 14 residues long. CDR1 SEHNR and CDR2 FQNEAQ come from the germline V gene (reference sequence). The CDR3 DNA sequence: TGTGCCAGCAGCCTGGACAGGGAGAGGAACACCATATATTTT. Translating gives CASSLDRERNTIYF.

Comment on this clonotype: The junction differs from germline at one of its ends, possibly a read error. The chain uses TRBV10-3 and TRBJ2-5; the match to TRBD2 covers 9 bases. In germline, CDR1 is ENHRY, CDR2 SYGVKD. The CDR3 runs 15 residues. DNA of the CDR3: TGTGCCATCAGTGAGAACAGCGGGGGGCGAGAGGCCCAGTACTTC. The encoded protein is CAISENSGGREAQYF.

This clonotype was observed at least ten times. This chain connects TRBV7-2 to TRBJ2-7; 7 nucleotides line up with TRBD1. CDR1 SGHTA and CDR2 FQGNSA come from the germline V gene. The junction had 5 bases not matched to a gene; V was cut back by 1 base and J by 2 bases. CDR3 length: 15 residues. This CDR3 is CASSLGRQGPYEQYF. The CDR3 bases are TGTGCCAGCAGCTTAGGGAGACAGGGACCCTACGAGCAGTACTTC.

The chain is built from TRBV29-1 and TRBJ2-7; 7 positions match TRBD1. CDR1 is SQVTM and CDR2 is ANQGSEA in the germline V gene. Unmatched junction bases numbered 15, after V lost 6 bases and J lost 4 bases. This CDR3 has 15 residues. This CDR3 is CSVAAPGTAIYEQYF. The DNA for the CDR3 is TGCAGCGTGGCGGCTCCCGGGACAGCGATTTACGAGCAGTACTTC.

The table lists this clonotype with many counts. V is TRBV10-3 and J is TRBJ2-7; 7 bases align to TRBD2. V was pared by 6 bases and J by 0 bases, with 8 bases of the junction left unmatched. The germline gives CDR1 ENHRY, CDR2 SYGVKD. The CDR3 has 15 amino acids. In nucleotides, the CDR3 is TGTGCCATCAGGAGAACTAGCGCCAGCTCCTACGAGCAGTACTTC. It translates to CAIRRTSASSYEQYF.

The chain combines TRBV14 with TRBJ1-2; D possibly corresponds to TRBD1 (6 bases). The CDR3 extends over 14 amino acids. Germline CDR1 is SGHDN and CDR2 is FVKESK. V was trimmed by 2 bases and J by 5 bases, leaving 12 bases between them. CDR3 nucleotides: TGTGCCAGCAGCCAATCGGACAGATTTTATGGCTACACCTTC. Its protein product is CASSQSDRFYGYTF.

This clonotype appeared many times. This chain connects TRBV11-2 to TRBJ1-1; D may be TRBD1 (5 bases). The ends were cut back, 5 bases at V and 2 bases at J, with 15 bases in the middle. The germline CDR1 and CDR2 sequences are SGHAT and FQNNGV. The CDR3 length is 15 residues. Written as DNA, the CDR3 is TGTGCCAGCAGCCCTTTAACAGGAGTCAACACTGAAGCTTTCTTT. Translated, it gives CASSPLTGVNTEAFF.

The chain is built from TRBV6-5 and TRBJ1-4; no clear D. V lost 2 bases and J lost 8, with 12 bases in between. The CDR3 consists of 14 residues. The germline CDR1 and CDR2 sequences are MNHEY and SVGAGI. In nucleotides, the CDR3 is TGTGCCAGCAGTTACCCCGGTCTGCCCGAAAAACTGTTTTTT. Its protein product is CASSYPGLPEKLFF.

This clonotype was picked up many times. The rearrangement links TRBV10-1 to TRBJ2-2, with 10 positions matching TRBD2. CDR3 size: 18 residues. The germline CDR1 and CDR2 sequences are WNHNN and SYGVQD (reference sequence). V was clipped by 3 bases and J by 0 bases; unmatched bases: 7. The CDR3 loop reads CASSEVVAGGTNTGELFF. The CDR3 nucleotides read TGCGCCAGCAGTGAAGTAGTAGCGGGGGGAACGAACACCGGGGAGCTGTTTTTT.

About this clonotype itself: Germline is not matched at one junction end, which may reflect a read error. The chain employs TRBV7-8 and TRBJ1-2, with D possibly being TRBD1 (6 bases). CDR3 length equals 15 residues. The germline V gene has CDR1 SGHVS and CDR2 FQNEAQ. CDR3 in amino acids: CASSQGSTGIYGYTF. In DNA, the CDR3 is TGCGCCAGCAGCCAAGGCTCAACAGGGATCTATGGCTACACCTTC.

The rearrangement links TRBV15 to TRBJ2-2; TRBD2 matches at 8 bases. Per the germline V gene, CDR1 is LNHNV and CDR2 is YYDKDF (reference sequence). This CDR3 has 13 amino acids. V lost 3 bases to trimming and J lost 7 bases; unmatched junction nucleotides: 1. CDR3 residues: CATSRGTSGELFF. For the CDR3, the DNA is TGTGCCACCAGCAGGGGGACTAGCGGGGAGCTGTTTTTT.

Points on this clonotype: The CDR3 end shows no conserved phenylalanine or tryptophan, and so a read error is likely. The genes are TRBV5-1 and TRBJ1-2, with D maybe TRBD1 (5 bases). Looked up from germline, CDR1 is SGHRS and CDR2 is YFSETQ. This CDR3 comprises 14 residues. V was shortened by 4 bases and J by 3 bases, with 13 bases between the two germline ends. In DNA form, the CDR3 reads TGCGCCAGCAGCCGGACACCTCGGGACTATGGCTACACCTCC. Protein product: CASSRTPRDYGYTS.

There are many counts of this clonotype. The chain has TRBV2 and TRBJ2-6, with unresolved D. The CDR3 runs to 16 residues. V shed 8 bases and J shed 1 base, with 15 bases lying between them. CDR1 and CDR2 (germline): SNHLY, FYNNEI. The DNA for the CDR3 is TGTGCCAGCTCGGCGAAGGGATCGTCTGGGGCCAACGTCCTGACTTTC. The encoded protein is CASSAKGSSGANVLTF.

Only a few counts were recorded for this clonotype. The V call is TRBV5-8, the J call TRBJ1-4; 7 nucleotides match TRBD1. V lost 4 bases to trimming and J lost 4 bases; unmatched junction nucleotides: 4. The V gene's germline CDR1 is SGHTS and CDR2 YDEGEE. The CDR3 runs 14 residues. CDR3 bases: TGTGCCAGCAGCGTGGGACAGCGTAATGAAAAACTGTTTTTT. This codes for CASSVGQRNEKLFF.

This clonotype was seen more than once but under ten times. The chain is built from TRBV6-1 and TRBJ1-4; tentative D call: TRBD1 (5 bases). V was trimmed by 1 base and J by 5 bases, leaving 11 bases between them. This CDR3 has 15 amino acids. CDR1 MNHNS and CDR2 SASEGT come from the germline V gene. CDR3 nucleotides: TGTGCCAGCAGTGAAGAGGGTTGGGGCAATGAAAAACTGTTTTTT. Protein sequence: CASSEEGWGNEKLFF.

The table lists this clonotype with a few counts. The rearrangement uses TRBV7-2 and TRBJ2-5, with D maybe TRBD1 (6 bases). CDR1 and CDR2 (germline): SGHTA, FQGNSA. CDR3 length: 16 residues. Trimming took 3 bases from V and 1 from J, leaving 15 bases between them. The CDR3 DNA reads as TGTGCCAGCAGCTTTGGAGGACAGCCCCTCCAAGAGACCCAGTACTTC. Translated, it gives CASSFGGQPLQETQYF.

Remarks on this clonotype: It is likely a read error, because the conserved phenylalanine at the end of the CDR3 is missing. The V call is TRBV5-5, the J call TRBJ1-4, with unresolved D. Between the trimmed V and J ends, which lost 2 bases and 5 bases, there was a span of 1 base. CDR1 SGHKS and CDR2 YYEKEE come from the germline V gene (reference sequence). CDR3 size: 11 residues. This chain's CDR3 is CASSFNEKLFY. CDR3 coding DNA: TGTGCCAGCAGCTTCAATGAAAAACTGTTTTAT.

The chain recombines TRBV20-1 with TRBJ2-7, with D perhaps assigned TRBD1 or TRBD2 (7 bases each). With 6 bases removed from V and 5 bases from J, the gap between germline ends came to 17 bases. The CDR3 has 13 residues. Germline V gene sequence: CDR1 DFQATT, CDR2 SNEGSKA (reference sequence). CDR3 in DNA: TGCAGTGCAACGTCAGGGGGGGAGAACGAGCAGTACTTC. Protein: CSATSGGENEQYF.

This clonotype was seen once. As the CDR3 is not closed by the conserved phenylalanine or tryptophan, this likely results from a read error. The chain employs TRBV5-1 and TRBJ2-5; 9 positions match TRBD1. The CDR3 runs to 14 residues. Germline CDR1 reads SGHRS; CDR2 reads YFSETQ. The V and J ends lost 4 bases and 7 bases, in that order; junction bases with no gene match: 8. The CDR3 coding sequence is TGCGCCAGCAGCCCCCCGGGACAGGGTTGGACCCAGTACTTA. Protein: CASSPPGQGWTQYL.

This chain uses TRBV5-1 with TRBJ2-1, with a possible D match to TRBD2 (6 bases). The germline CDR1 and CDR2 sequences are SGHRS and YFSETQ. Trimming took 0 bases from V and 8 from J, leaving 15 bases between them. This CDR3 has 15 amino acids. In nucleotides, the CDR3 is TGCGCCAGCAGCTTGGGCGACGGGAGAGGCGATGAGCAGTTCTTC. Protein product: CASSLGDGRGDEQFF.

This clonotype was counted a few times. A read error may produce the germline difference seen at one junction end. The rearrangement joins TRBV5-8 to TRBJ1-4; 7 bases are a match to TRBD1. Germline lookup yields CDR1 SGHTS and CDR2 YDEGEE. This CDR3 has 16 residues. CDR3 sequence reads: CASRSSGTALDEKLFF. In DNA form, the CDR3 reads TGCGCCAGCAGGTCAAGTGGGACAGCATTAGATGAAAAACTGTTTTTT. The complete variable domain, with remaining parts taken from reference TRBV5-8 and TRBJ1-4, reads EAGVTQSPTHLIKTRGQQATLRCSPISGHTSVYWYQQALGLGLQFLLWYDEGEERNRGNFPPRFSGRQFPNYSSELNVNALELEDSALYLCASRSSGTALDEKLFFGSGTQLSVL.

This chain links TRBV20-1 with TRBJ2-7, with D tentatively TRBD1 (6 bases). Germline lookup yields CDR1 DFQATT and CDR2 SNEGSKA (reference sequence). This CDR3 is built from 13 residues. The V end lost 5 bases, the J end lost 3 bases, and 14 bases lay between the germline ends. Here the CDR3 DNA reads TGCAGTGCTCCCGGGACATCCTTCTACGAGCAGTACTTC. It codes for CSAPGTSFYEQYF.

This clonotype came up many times. An end of the junction differs from the germline gene, which may be a read error. The chain recombines TRBV12-3 or TRBV12-4 with TRBJ2-5; D gene unclear. This CDR3 has 11 residues. DNA of the CDR3: TGTGCCAGCAGCTTAGTGGAGACCCAGTACTTC. Protein: CASSLVETQYF.

This rearrangement joins TRBV15 to TRBJ1-3; D gene unclear. The V end lost 0 bases, the J end lost 4 bases, and 7 bases lay between the germline ends. The CDR3 totals 14 residues. The germline CDR1 and CDR2 sequences are LNHNV and YYDKDF (reference sequence). CDR3: CATSRDRRGNTIYF. The DNA of the CDR3 is TGTGCCACCAGCAGAGATCGTCGGGGAAACACCATATATTTT.

The gene calls are TRBV5-1 and TRBJ2-7; D is unresolved. In germline, CDR1 is SGHRS, CDR2 YFSETQ. V lost 1 base and J lost 2, with 16 bases in between. The CDR3 has 16 amino acids. CDR3 DNA sequence: TGCGCCAGCAGCTTGACCCCAGACATGGTCCCCTACGAGCAGTACTTC. Residues: CASSLTPDMVPYEQYF. The complete variable domain, with remaining parts taken from reference TRBV5-1 and TRBJ2-7, reads KAGVTQTPRYLIKTRGQQVTLSCSPISGHRSVSWYQQTPGQGLQFLFEYFSETQRNKGNFPGRFSGRQFSNSRSEMNVSTLELGDSALYLCASSLTPDMVPYEQYFGPGTRLTVT.

The chain links TRBV7-9 to TRBJ2-6, with TRBD1 identical over 8 bases. Trimming cost V 3 bases and J 3 bases; bases outside gene matches: 10. This CDR3 has 18 amino acids. Germline V gene sequence: CDR1 SEHNR, CDR2 FQNEAQ (reference sequence). CDR3 residues: CASSLGQGAASGANVLTF. CDR3 bases: TGTGCCAGCAGCTTGGGGCAGGGGGCGGCGAGTGGGGCCAACGTCCTGACTTTC.

The rearrangement uses TRBV9 and TRBJ2-2; perhaps TRBD1 as D (6 bases). The CDR3 is made up of 16 amino acids. The germline V and J ends were trimmed by 3 bases and 6 bases, with 18 bases remaining between them. Germline CDR1 is SGDLS and CDR2 is YYNGEE. For the CDR3, the DNA is TGTGCCAGCAGCGACACAGGGAGTGGAAGGGCCGGGGAGCTGTTTTTT. Its protein product is CASSDTGSGRAGELFF. Full variable domain (missing parts from reference TRBV9 and TRBJ2-2): DSGVTQTPKHLITATGQRVTLRCSPRSGDLSVYWYQQSLDQGLQFLIQYYNGEERAKGNILERFSAQQFPDLHSELNLSSLELGDSALYFCASSDTGSGRAGELFFGEGSRLTVL.